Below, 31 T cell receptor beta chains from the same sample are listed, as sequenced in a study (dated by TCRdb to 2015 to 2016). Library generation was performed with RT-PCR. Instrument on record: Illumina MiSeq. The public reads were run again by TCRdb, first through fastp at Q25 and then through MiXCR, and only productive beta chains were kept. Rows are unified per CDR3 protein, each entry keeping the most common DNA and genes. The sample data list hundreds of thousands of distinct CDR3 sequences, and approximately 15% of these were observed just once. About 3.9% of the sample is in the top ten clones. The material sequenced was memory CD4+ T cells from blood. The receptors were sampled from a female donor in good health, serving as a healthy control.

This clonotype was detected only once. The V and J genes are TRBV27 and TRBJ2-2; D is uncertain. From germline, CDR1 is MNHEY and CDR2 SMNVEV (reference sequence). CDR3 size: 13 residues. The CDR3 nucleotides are TGTGCACGGATGTGGGTACAAACCGGGGAGCTGTTTTTT. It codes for CARMWVQTGELFF.

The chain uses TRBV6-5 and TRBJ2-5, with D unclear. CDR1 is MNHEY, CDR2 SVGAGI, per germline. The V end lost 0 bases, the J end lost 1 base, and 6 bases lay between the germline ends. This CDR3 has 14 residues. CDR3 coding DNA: TGTGCCAGCAGTTACTCTAACATCCAAGAGACCCAGTACTTC. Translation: CASSYSNIQETQYF.

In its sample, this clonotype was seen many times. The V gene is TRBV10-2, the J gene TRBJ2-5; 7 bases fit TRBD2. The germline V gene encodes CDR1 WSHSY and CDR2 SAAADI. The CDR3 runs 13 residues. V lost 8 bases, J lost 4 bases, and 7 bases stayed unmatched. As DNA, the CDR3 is TGCGCCAGCGGGAGGGCCGCGAGAGAGACCCAGTACTTC. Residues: CASGRAARETQYF.

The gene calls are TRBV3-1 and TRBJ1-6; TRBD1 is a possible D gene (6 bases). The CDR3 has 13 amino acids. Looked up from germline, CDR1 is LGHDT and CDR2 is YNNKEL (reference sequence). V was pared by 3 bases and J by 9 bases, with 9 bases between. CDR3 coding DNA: TGTGCCAGCAGCCAGGACAGTTCTTCACCCCTCCACTTT. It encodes CASSQDSSSPLHF.

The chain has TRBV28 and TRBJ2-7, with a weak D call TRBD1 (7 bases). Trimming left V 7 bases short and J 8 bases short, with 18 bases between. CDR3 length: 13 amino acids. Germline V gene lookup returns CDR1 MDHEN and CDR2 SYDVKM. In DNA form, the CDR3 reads TGTGCCAGCATCGCCCAGGGGGGAACGAAGCAGTACTTC. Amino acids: CASIAQGGTKQYF.

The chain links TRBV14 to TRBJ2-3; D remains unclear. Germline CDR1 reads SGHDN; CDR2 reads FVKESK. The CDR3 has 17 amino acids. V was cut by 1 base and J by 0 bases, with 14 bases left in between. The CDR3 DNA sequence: TGTGCCAGCAGCCAAGTCTTCATCCCTCATAGCACAGATACGCAGTATTTT. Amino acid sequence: CASSQVFIPHSTDTQYF.

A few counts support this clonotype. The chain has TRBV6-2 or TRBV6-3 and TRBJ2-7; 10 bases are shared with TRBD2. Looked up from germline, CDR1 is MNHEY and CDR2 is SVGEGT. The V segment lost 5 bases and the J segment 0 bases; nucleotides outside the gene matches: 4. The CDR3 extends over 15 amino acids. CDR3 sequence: CASSGSSGSSYEQYF. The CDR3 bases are TGTGCCAGCAGTGGATCTAGCGGGAGCTCCTACGAGCAGTACTTC.

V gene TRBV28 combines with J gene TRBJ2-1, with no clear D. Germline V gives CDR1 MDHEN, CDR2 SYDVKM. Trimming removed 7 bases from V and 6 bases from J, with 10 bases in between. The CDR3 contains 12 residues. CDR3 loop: CASKSQTNEQFF. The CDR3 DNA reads TGTGCCAGCAAGTCCCAAACCAATGAGCAGTTCTTC.

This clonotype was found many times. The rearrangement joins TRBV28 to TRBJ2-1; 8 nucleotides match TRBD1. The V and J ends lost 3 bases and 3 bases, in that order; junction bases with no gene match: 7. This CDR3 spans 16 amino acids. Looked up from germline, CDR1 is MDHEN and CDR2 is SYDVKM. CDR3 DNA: TGTGCCAGCAGTTTGGCTGGACAGGGTATCTACAATGAGCAGTTCTTC. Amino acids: CASSLAGQGIYNEQFF.

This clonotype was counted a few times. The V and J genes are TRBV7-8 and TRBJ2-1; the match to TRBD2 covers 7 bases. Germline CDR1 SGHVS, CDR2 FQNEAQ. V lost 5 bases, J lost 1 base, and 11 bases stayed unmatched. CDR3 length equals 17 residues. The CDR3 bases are TGTGCCAGCAGCATCCCGGGAGGCCCCAATTCCTACAATGAGCAGTTCTTC. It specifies CASSIPGGPNSYNEQFF.

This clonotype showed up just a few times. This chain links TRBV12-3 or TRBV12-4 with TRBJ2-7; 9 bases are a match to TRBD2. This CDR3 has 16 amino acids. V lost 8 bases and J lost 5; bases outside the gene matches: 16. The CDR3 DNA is TGTGCCAGCGGCCTCCACGGAGCTAGCGGGAACGACGAGCAGTACTTC. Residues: CASGLHGASGNDEQYF.

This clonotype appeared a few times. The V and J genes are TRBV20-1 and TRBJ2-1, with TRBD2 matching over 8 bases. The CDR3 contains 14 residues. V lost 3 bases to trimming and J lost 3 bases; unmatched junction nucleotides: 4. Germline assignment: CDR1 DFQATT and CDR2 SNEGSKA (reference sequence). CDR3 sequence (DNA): TGCAGTGCTAGCACTAGCGGAGGCTACAATGAGCAGTTCTTC. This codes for CSASTSGGYNEQFF.

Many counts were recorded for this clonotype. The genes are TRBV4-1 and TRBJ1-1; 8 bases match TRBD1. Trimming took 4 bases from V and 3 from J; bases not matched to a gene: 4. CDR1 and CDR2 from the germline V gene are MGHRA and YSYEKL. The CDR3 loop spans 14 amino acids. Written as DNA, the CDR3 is TGCGCCAGCAGCCGGGGACAGGTTGACACTGAAGCTTTCTTT. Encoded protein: CASSRGQVDTEAFF.

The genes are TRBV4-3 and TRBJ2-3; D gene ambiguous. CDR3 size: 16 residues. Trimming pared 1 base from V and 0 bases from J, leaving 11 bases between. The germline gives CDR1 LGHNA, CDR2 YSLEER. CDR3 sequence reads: CASSQVGSGSTDTQYF. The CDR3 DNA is TGCGCCAGCAGCCAAGTGGGATCTGGCAGCACAGATACGCAGTATTTT.

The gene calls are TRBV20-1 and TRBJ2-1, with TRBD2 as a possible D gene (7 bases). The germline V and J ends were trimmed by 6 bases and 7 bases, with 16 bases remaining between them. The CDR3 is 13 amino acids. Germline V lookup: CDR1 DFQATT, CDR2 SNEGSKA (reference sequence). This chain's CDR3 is CSARGGGMNEQFF. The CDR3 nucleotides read TGCAGTGCCCGAGGGGGGGGAATGAATGAGCAGTTCTTC.

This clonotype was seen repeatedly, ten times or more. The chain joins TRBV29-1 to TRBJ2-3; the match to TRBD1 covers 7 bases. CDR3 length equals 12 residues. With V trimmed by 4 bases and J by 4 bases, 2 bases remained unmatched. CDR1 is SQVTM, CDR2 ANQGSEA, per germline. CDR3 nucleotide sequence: TGCAGCGTTGGACAGGGCGCAGATACGCAGTATTTT. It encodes CSVGQGADTQYF.

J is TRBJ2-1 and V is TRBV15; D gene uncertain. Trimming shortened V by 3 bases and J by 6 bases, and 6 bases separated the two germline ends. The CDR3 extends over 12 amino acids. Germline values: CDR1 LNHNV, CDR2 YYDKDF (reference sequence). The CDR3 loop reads CATSSLRNEQFF. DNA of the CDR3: TGTGCCACCAGCAGCTTGCGCAATGAGCAGTTCTTC.

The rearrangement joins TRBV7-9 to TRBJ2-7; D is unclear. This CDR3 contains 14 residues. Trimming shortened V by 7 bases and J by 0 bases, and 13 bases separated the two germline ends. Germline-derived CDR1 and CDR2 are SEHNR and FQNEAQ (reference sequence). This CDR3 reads CASTPESVSYEQYF. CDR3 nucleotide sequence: TGTGCCAGCACCCCCGAGTCCGTCTCCTACGAGCAGTACTTC.

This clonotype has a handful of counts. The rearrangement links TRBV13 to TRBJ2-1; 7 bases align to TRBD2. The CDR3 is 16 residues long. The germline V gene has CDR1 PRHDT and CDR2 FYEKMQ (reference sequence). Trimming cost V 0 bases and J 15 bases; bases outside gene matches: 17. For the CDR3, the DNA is TGTGCCAGCAGCTTAGGTATGAAGCGGGACCCCCTTAAACCGTTCTTC. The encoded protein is CASSLGMKRDPLKPFF.

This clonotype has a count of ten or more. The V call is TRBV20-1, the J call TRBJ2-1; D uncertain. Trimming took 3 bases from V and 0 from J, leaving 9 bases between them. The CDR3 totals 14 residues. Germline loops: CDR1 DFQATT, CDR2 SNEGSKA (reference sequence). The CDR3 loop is CSASLTYSYNEQFF. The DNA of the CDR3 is TGCAGTGCTAGTCTTACGTACTCCTACAATGAGCAGTTCTTC.

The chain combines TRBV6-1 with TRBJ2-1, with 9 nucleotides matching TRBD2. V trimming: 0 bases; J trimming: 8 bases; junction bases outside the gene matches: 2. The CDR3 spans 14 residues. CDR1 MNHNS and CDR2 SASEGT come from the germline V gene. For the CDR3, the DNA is TGTGCCAGCAGTGAAGCTAGCGGGAGACATGAGCAGTTCTTC. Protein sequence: CASSEASGRHEQFF.

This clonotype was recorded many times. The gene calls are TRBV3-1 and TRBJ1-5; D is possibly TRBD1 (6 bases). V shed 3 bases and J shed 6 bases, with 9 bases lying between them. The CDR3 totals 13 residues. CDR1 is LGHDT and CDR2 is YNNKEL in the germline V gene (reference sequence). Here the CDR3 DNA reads TGTGCCAGCAGCCAGAGGGGGGGTCAGCCCCAGCATTTT. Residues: CASSQRGGQPQHF. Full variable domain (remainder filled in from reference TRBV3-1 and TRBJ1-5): DTAVSQTPKYLVTQMGNDKSIKCEQNLGHDTMYWYKQDSKKFLKIMFSYNNKELIINETVPNRFSPKSPDKAHLNLHINSLELGDSAVYFCASSQRGGQPQHFGDGTRLSIL.

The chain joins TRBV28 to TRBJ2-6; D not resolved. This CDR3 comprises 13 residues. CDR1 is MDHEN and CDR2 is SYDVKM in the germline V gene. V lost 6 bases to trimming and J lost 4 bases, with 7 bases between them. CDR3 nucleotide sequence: TGTGCCAGCAGGCCCCCCGGGGCCAACGTCCTGACTTTC. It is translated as CASRPPGANVLTF. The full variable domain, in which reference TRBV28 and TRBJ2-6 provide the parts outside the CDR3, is DVKVTQSSRYLVKRTGEKVFLECVQDMDHENMFWYRQDPGLGLRLIYFSYDVKMKEKGDIPEGYSVSREKKERFSLILESASTNQTSMYLCASRPPGANVLTFGAGSRLTVL.

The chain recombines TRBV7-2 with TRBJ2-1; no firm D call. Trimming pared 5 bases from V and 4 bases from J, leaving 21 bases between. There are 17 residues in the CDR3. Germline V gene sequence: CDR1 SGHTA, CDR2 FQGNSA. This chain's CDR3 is CASSRATGSGHYNEQFF. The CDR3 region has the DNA TGTGCCAGCAGCAGAGCTACCGGGTCTGGCCATTACAATGAGCAGTTCTTC. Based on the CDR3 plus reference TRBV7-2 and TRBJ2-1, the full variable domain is GAGVSQSPSNKVTEKGKDVELRCDPISGHTALYWYRQSLGQGLEFLIYFQGNSAPDKSGLPSDRFSAERTGGSVSTLTIQRTQQEDSAVYLCASSRATGSGHYNEQFFGPGTRLTVL.

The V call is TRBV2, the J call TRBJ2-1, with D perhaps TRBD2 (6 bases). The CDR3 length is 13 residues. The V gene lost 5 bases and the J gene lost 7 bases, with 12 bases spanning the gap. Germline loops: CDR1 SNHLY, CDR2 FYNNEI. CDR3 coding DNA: TGTGCCAGCAGTTCATCCCGGGAGAATGAGCAGTTCTTC. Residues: CASSSSRENEQFF.

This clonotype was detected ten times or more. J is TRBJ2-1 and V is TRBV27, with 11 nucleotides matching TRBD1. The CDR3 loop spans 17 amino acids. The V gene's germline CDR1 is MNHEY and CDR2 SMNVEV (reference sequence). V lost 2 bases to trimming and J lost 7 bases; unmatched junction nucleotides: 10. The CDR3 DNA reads TGTGCCAGCAGTTTAAAAGGTTTTGGACAGGGGGCGAATGAGCAGTTCTTC. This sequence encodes CASSLKGFGQGANEQFF.

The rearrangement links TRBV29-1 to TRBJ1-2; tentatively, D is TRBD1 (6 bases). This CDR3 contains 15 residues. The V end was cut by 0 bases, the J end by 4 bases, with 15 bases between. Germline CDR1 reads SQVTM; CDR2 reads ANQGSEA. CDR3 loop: CSVEDWGPDSYGYTF. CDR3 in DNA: TGCAGCGTTGAAGATTGGGGGCCAGATTCCTATGGCTACACCTTC.

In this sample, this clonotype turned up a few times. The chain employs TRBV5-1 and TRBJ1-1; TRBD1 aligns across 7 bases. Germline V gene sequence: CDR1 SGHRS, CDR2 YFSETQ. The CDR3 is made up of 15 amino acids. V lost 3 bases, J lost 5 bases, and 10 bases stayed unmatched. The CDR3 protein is CASSSTGAEGTEAFF. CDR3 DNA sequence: TGCGCCAGCAGCTCTACAGGGGCCGAGGGGACTGAAGCTTTCTTT.

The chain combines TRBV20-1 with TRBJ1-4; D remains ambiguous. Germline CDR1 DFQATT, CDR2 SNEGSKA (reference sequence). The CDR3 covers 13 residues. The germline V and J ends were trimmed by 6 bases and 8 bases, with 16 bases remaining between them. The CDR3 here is CSADWTAEEKLFF. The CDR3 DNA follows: TGCAGTGCGGATTGGACTGCCGAGGAAAAACTGTTTTTT.

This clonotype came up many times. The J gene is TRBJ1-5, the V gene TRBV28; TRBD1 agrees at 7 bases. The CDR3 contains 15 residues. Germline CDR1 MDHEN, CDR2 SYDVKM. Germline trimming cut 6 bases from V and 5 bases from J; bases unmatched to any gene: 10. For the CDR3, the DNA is TGTGCCAGCAGGCCCCAGGGGGTTTCTTATCAGCCCCAGCATTTT. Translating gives CASRPQGVSYQPQHF. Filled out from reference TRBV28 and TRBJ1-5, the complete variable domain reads DVKVTQSSRYLVKRTGEKVFLECVQDMDHENMFWYRQDPGLGLRLIYFSYDVKMKEKGDIPEGYSVSREKKERFSLILESASTNQTSMYLCASRPQGVSYQPQHFGDGTRLSIL.

CDR3 protein: CASSLVVRVTTNEKLFF. The CDR3 nucleotides read TGTGCCAGCAGCTTAGTCGTCAGGGTAACAACTAATGAAAAACTGTTTTTT. The gene calls are TRBV7-2 and TRBJ1-4; a weak D match, TRBD1 (5 bases). Germline V lookup: CDR1 SGHTA, CDR2 FQGNSA. The CDR3 length is 17 residues. The V end was cut by 1 base, the J end by 0 bases, with 12 bases between. The variable domain in full, with the rest retrieved from reference TRBV7-2 and TRBJ1-4, is GAGVSQSPSNKVTEKGKDVELRCDPISGHTALYWYRQSLGQGLEFLIYFQGNSAPDKSGLPSDRFSAERTGGSVSTLTIQRTQQEDSAVYLCASSLVVRVTTNEKLFFGSGTQLSVL.